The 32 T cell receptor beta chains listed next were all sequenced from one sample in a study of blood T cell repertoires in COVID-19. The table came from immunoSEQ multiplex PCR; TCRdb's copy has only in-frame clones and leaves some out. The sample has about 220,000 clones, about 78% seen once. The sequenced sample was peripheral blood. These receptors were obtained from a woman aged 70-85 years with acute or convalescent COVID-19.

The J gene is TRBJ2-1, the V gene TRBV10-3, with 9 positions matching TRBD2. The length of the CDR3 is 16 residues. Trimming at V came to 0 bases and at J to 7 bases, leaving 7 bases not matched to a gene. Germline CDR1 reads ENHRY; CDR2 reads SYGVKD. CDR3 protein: CAISESVSRGGNEQFF. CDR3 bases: TGTGCCATCAGTGAGTCGGTTTCGCGGGGGGGGAATGAGCAGTTCTTC.

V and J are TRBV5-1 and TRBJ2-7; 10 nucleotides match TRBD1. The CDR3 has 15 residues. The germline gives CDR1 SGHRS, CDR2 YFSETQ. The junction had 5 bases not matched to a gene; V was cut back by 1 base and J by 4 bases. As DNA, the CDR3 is TGCGCCAGCAGCTTGTTGACAGGGGGCGAATACGAGCAGTACTTC. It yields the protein CASSLLTGGEYEQYF.

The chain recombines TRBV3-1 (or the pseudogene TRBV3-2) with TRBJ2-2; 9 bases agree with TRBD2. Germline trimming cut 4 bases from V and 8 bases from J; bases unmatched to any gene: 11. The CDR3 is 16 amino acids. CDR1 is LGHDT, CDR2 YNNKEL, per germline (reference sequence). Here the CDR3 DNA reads TGTGCCAGCAGCCGGAGACTAGCGGACCCCGTAGGGGAGCTGTTTTTT. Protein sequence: CASSRRLADPVGELFF.

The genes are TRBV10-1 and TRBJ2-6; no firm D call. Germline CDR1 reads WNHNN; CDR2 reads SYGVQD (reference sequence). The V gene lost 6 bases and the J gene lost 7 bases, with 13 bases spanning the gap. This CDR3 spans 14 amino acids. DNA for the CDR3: TGCGCCAGCAGCGACTTTAGAGAAGCCAACGTCCTGACTTTC. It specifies CASSDFREANVLTF.

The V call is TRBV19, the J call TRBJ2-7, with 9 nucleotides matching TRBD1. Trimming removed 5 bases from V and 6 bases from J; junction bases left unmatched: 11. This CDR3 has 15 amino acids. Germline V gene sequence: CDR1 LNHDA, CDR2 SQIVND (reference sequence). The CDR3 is CASSRGTGSRPEQYF. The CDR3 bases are TGTGCCAGTAGTCGCGGGACAGGGAGTCGTCCCGAGCAGTACTTC.

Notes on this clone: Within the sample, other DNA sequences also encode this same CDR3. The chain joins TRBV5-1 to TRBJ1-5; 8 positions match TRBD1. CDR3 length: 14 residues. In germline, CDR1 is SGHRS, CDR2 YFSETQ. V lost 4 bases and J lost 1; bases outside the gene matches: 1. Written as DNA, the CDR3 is TGCGCCAGCAGCCCAGGGGGCAGCAATCAGCCCCAGCATTTT. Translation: CASSPGGSNQPQHF. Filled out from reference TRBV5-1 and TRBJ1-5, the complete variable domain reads KAGVTQTPRYLIKTRGQQVTLSCSPISGHRSVSWYQQTPGQGLQFLFEYFSETQRNKGNFPGRFSGRQFSNSRSEMNVSTLELGDSALYLCASSPGGSNQPQHFGDGTRLSIL.

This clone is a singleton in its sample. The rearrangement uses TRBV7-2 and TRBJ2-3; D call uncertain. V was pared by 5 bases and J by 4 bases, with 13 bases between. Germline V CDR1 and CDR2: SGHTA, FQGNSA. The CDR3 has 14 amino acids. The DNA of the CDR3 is TGTGCCAGCAGCCCCGTGTACCGGGCAGATACGCAGTATTTT. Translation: CASSPVYRADTQYF.

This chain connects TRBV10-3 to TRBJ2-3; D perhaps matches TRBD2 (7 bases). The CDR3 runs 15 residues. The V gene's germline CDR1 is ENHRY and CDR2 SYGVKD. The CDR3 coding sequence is TGTGCATCTTTTGACGGGGGGCTTAGCACAGATACGCAGTATTTT. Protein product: CASFDGGLSTDTQYF.

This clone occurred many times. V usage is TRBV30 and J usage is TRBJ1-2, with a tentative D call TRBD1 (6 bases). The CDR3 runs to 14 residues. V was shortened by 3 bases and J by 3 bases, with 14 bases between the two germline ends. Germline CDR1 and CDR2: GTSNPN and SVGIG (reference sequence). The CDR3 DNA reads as TGTGCCTGGAGAACGGGGGGCCCGGACTATGGCTACACCTTC. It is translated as CAWRTGGPDYGYTF.

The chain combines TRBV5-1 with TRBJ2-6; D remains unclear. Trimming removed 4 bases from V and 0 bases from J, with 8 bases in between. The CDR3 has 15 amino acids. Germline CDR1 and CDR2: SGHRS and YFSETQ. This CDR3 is CASSPFGSGANVLTF. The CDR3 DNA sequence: TGCGCCAGCAGCCCCTTCGGCTCTGGGGCCAACGTCCTGACTTTC.

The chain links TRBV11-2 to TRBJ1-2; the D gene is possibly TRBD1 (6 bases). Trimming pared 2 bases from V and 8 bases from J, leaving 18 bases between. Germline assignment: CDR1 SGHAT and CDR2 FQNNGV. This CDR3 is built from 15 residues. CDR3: CASSLRGGRGEGYTF. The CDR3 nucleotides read TGTGCCAGCAGCTTAAGAGGGGGAAGAGGGGAAGGCTACACCTTC.

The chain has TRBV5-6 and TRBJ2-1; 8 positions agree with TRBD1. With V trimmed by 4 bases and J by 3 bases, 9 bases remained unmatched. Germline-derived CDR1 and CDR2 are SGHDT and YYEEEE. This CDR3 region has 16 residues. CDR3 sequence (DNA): TGTGCCAGCAGCATTTTTGACAGGGGACTCTACAATGAGCAGTTCTTC. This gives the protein CASSIFDRGLYNEQFF.

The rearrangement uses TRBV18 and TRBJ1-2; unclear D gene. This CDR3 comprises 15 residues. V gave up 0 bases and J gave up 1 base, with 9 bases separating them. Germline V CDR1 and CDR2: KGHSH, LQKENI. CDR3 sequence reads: CASSPPAASNYGYTF. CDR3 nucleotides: TGTGCCAGCTCACCACCGGCTGCTAGTAACTATGGCTACACCTTC.

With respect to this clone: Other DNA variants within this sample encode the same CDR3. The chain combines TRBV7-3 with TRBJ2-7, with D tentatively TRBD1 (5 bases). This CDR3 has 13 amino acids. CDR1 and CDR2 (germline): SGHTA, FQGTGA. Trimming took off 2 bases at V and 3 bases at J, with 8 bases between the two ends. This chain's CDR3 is CASSLSQGYEQYF. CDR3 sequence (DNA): TGTGCCAGCAGCTTATCCCAGGGCTACGAGCAGTACTTC.

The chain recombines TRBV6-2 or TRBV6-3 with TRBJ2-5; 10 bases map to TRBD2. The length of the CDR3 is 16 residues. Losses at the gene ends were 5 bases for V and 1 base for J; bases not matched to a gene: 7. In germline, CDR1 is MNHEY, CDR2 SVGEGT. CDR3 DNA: TGTGCCAGCAGTCTTGGACTAGCGGAGACCCAAGAGACCCAGTACTTC. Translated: CASSLGLAETQETQYF.

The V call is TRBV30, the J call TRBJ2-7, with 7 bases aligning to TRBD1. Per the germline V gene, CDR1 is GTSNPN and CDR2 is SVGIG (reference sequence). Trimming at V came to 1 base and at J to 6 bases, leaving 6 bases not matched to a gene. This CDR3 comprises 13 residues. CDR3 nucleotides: TGTGCCTGGAGTGATCTGAGGGGGCCCGAGCAGTACGTC. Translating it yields CAWSDLRGPEQYV.

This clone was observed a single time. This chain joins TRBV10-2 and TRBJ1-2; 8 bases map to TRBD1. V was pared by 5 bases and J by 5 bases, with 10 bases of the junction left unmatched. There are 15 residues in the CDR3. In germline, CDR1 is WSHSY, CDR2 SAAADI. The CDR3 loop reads CASSQITGTGYGYTF. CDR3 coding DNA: TGCGCCAGCAGTCAAATTACCGGGACAGGTTATGGCTACACCTTC.

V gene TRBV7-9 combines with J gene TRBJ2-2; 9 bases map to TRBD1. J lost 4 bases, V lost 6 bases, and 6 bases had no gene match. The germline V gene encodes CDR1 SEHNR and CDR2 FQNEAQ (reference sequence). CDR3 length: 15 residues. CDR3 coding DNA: TGTGCCAGCAGACCGGACAGGGGTGGCACCGGGGAGCTGTTTTTT. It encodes CASRPDRGGTGELFF.

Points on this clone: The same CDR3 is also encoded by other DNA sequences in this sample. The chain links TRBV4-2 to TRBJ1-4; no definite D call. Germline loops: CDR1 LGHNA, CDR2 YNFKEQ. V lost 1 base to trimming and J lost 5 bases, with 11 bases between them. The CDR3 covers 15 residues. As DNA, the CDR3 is TGTGCCAGCAGCCAAGGCGGCCAGCTAAATGAAAAACTGTTTTTT. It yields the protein CASSQGGQLNEKLFF.

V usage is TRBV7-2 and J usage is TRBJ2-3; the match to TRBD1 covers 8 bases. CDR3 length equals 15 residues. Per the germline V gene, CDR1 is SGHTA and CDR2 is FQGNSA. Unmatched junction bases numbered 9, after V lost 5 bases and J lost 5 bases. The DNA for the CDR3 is TGTGCCAGCAGCCCAGACAGGGGTTCTATAGATACGCAGTATTTT. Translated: CASSPDRGSIDTQYF.

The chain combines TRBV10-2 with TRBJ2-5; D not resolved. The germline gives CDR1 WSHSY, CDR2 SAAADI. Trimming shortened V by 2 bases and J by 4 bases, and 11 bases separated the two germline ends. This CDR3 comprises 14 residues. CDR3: CASSEVRRRETQYF. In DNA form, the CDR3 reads TGCGCCAGCAGTGAGGTCCGGAGAAGAGAGACCCAGTACTTC.

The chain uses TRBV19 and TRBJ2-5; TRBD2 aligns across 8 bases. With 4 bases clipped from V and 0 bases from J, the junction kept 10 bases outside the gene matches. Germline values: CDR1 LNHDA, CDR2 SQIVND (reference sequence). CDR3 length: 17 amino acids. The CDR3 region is CASSRGRTSSYQETQYF. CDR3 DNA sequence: TGTGCCAGTAGTAGGGGGCGGACTAGCTCGTACCAAGAGACCCAGTACTTC. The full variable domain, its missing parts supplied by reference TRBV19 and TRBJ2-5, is DGGITQSPKYLFRKEGQNVTLSCEQNLNHDAMYWYRQDPGQGLRLIYYSQIVNDFQKGDIAEGYSVSREKKESFPLTVTSAQKNPTAFYLCASSRGRTSSYQETQYFGPGTRLLVL.

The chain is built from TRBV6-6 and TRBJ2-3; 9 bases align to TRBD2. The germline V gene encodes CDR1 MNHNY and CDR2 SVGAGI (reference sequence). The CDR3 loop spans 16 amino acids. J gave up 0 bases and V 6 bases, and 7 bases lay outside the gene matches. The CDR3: CASRQRGAVSTDTQYF. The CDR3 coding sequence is TGTGCCAGCAGACAGCGGGGGGCAGTTAGCACAGATACGCAGTATTTT.

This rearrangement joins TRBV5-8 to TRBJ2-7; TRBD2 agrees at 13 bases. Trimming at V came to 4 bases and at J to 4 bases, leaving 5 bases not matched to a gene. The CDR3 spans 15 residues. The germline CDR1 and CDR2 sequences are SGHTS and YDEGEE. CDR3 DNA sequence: TGTGCCAGCAGCCCCGGGACTAGCGGGATTTACGAGCAGTACTTC. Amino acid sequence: CASSPGTSGIYEQYF.

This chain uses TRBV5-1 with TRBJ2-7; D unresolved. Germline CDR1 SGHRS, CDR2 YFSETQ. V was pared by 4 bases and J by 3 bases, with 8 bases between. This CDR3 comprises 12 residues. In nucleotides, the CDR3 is TGCGCCAGCAGCATCGGCGGCTACGAGCAGTACTTC. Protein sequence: CASSIGGYEQYF.

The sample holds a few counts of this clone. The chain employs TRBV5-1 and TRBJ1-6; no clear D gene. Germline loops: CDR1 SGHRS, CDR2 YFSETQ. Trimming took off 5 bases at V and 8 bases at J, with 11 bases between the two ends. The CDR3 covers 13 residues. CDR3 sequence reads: CASRSGFDSPLHF. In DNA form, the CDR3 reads TGCGCCAGCAGGTCGGGATTTGATTCACCCCTCCACTTT.

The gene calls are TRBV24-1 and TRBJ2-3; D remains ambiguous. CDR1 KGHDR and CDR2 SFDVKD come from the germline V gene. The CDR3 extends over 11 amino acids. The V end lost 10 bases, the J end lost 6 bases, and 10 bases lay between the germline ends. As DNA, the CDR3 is TGTGCCACACAAGCTAGGGATACGCAGTATTTT. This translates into CATQARDTQYF.

The CDR3 spells CSVRTSGAGDTQYF. The DNA for the CDR3 is TGCAGCGTCCGGACTAGCGGGGCGGGAGATACGCAGTATTTT. V gene TRBV29-1 combines with J gene TRBJ2-3; the match to TRBD2 covers 12 bases. CDR3 length: 14 residues. The trim removed 6 bases at V and 5 bases at J, leaving 6 bases unmatched. Germline V gene lookup returns CDR1 SQVTM and CDR2 ANQGSEA.

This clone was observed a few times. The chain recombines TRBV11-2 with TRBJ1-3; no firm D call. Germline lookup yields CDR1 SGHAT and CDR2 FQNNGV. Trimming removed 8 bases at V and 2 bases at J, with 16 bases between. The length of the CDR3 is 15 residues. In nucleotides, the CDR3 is TGTGCCAGCGTCATCTCCGTGGGCCCTGGAAACACCATATATTTT. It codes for CASVISVGPGNTIYF.

The DNA for the CDR3 is TGTGCTAGTGGTTTGATTCAGGGGGGCCAAGAGACCCAGTACTTC. This translates into CASGLIQGGQETQYF. The chain uses TRBV12-5 and TRBJ2-5; D perhaps matches TRBD1 (7 bases). This CDR3 contains 15 residues. The germline V gene has CDR1 LGHNT and CDR2 FRNRAP. V was clipped by 2 bases and J by 1 base, with 11 bases between them.

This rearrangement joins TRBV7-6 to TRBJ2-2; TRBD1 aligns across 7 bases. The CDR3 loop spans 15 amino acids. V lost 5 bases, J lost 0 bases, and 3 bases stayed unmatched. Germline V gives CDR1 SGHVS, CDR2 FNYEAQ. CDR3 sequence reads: CASSVGQANTGELFF. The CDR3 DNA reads TGTGCCAGCAGCGTCGGACAGGCGAACACCGGGGAGCTGTTTTTT.

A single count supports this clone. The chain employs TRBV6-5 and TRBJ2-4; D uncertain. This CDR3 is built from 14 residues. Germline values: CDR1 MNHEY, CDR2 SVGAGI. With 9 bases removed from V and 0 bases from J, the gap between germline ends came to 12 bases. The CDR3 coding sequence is TGTGCCAGTTCATTGACTTTAGCCAAAAACATTCAGTACTTC. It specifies CASSLTLAKNIQYF.